These T cell receptor beta chains were read from a single sample in a study of T cell responses to AZD1222 COVID-19 vaccine. Using immunoSEQ multiplex PCR, the repertoire was profiled, and TCRdb retains in-frame clones only, with some absent. The repertoire holds around 160,000 clones, roughly 80% seen once, with 4.1% in the top ten. Sequences were derived from peripheral blood, sampled on day 0 of MenACWY control vaccination. The receptor source for this set is an adult in good health. Each CDR3 is given with its conserved first and last residue. Each record gives: D gene, V gene, J gene, clone size, CDR3 protein, CDR3 DNA. D genes are given only for firm matches. The size entry is marked missing in some rows and otherwise reads once, few, many or a size class.

.	TRBV27	TRBJ1-1	.	CASSLYTGTTEAFF	TGTGCCAGCAGTTTATACACAGGGACCACTGAAGCTTTCTTT
.	TRBV28	TRBJ1-2	few	CASSLPESNYGYTF	TGTGCCAGCAGTTTACCAGAATCTAACTATGGCTACACCTTC
.	TRBV25-1	TRBJ1-4	.	CASSRTGIKFF	TGTGCCAGCAGCCGAACCGGGATCAAGTTTTTT
.	TRBV15	TRBJ1-6	.	CATSRGGRRDSPLHF	TGTGCCACCAGCCGGGGAGGGAGAAGGGATTCACCCCTCCACTTT
.	TRBV5-4	TRBJ1-2	.	CASSFIQPANYGYTF	TGTGCCAGCAGCTTCATTCAGCCAGCTAACTATGGCTACACCTTC
.	TRBV19	TRBJ2-2	.	CASSIGGQGSTGELFF	TGTGCCAGTAGTATTGGTGGTCAGGGCAGCACCGGGGAGCTGTTTTTT
.	TRBV28	TRBJ1-6	.	CASLDRGSSYNSPLHF	TGTGCCAGCCTGGACCGGGGAAGCTCCTATAATTCACCCCTCCACTTT
.	TRBV4-1	TRBJ1-1	.	CASSQVRTVNTEAFF	TGCGCCAGCAGCCAAGTTAGGACTGTGAACACTGAAGCTTTCTTT
TRBD1	TRBV29-1	TRBJ1-4	.	CSAQGQGINEKLFF	TGCAGCGCCCAGGGACAGGGCATTAATGAAAAACTGTTTTTT
.	TRBV4-1	TRBJ2-5	.	CASSQEWHEETQYF	TGCGCCAGCAGCCAAGAATGGCATGAAGAGACCCAGTACTTC
TRBD1	TRBV28	TRBJ2-3	.	CASSLSGGSDTQYF	TGTGCCAGCAGTTTGTCAGGGGGCTCAGATACGCAGTATTTT
TRBD1	TRBV19	TRBJ1-2	.	CASSVPGTGHYGYTF	TGTGCCAGTAGTGTTCCCGGGACAGGGCACTATGGCTACACCTTC
.	TRBV2	TRBJ2-7	.	CASIQGETYEQYF	TGTGCCAGCATACAGGGAGAAACCTACGAGCAGTACTTC
.	TRBV4-2	TRBJ1-1	.	CASSQSLYTEAFF	TGTGCCAGCAGCCAATCCCTTTACACTGAAGCTTTCTTT
.	TRBV7-3	TRBJ2-3	.	CASSLIGAGLGTDTQYF	TGTGCCAGCAGCTTAATCGGGGCGGGGCTAGGCACAGATACGCAGTATTTT
TRBD1	TRBV6-5	TRBJ1-4	.	CASSLGQGVNEKLFF	TGTGCCAGCAGCCTGGGACAGGGCGTTAATGAAAAACTGTTTTTT
.	TRBV19	TRBJ2-1	few	CASSLLGSYNEQFF	TGTGCCAGTAGTTTGCTGGGTTCCTACAATGAGCAGTTCTTC
.	TRBV19	TRBJ2-4	once	CASSIGGSNIQYF	TGTGCCAGTAGTATCGGGGGATCGAACATTCAGTACTTC
TRBD1	TRBV10-3	TRBJ1-1	.	CAISESRGQGTEAFF	TGTGCCATCAGTGAGTCCCGGGGACAGGGAACTGAAGCTTTCTTT
.	TRBV2	TRBJ1-5	.	CASAPYSNQPQHF	TGTGCCAGCGCTCCGTATAGCAATCAGCCCCAGCATTTT
.	TRBV7-8	TRBJ2-2	few	CASSLMSRDTGELFF	TGTGCCAGCAGCTTAATGTCCAGGGACACCGGGGAGCTGTTTTTT
.	TRBV4-1	TRBJ1-1	few	CASSPYQVSTEAFF	TGCGCCAGCAGCCCGTACCAGGTGAGCACTGAAGCTTTCTTT
.	TRBV7-8	TRBJ2-5	.	CASSHREETQYF	TGTGCCAGCAGCCACCGAGAAGAGACCCAGTACTTC
TRBD1	TRBV19	TRBJ1-5	.	CASKGQGLQPQHF	TGTGCCAGTAAAGGACAGGGGCTTCAGCCCCAGCATTTT
.	TRBV28	TRBJ1-1	.	CASGERRNTEAFF	TGTGCCAGCGGGGAGCGGAGGAACACTGAAGCTTTCTTT
TRBD1	TRBV7-2	TRBJ2-7	.	CASSSRKGSGQGIYEQYF	TGTGCCAGCAGCTCCCGGAAGGGGTCCGGACAGGGGATCTACGAGCAGTACTTC
TRBD2	TRBV7-9	TRBJ2-6	.	CASSQPGGSSGANVLTF	TGTGCCAGCAGCCAACCCGGGGGGTCCTCTGGGGCCAACGTCCTGACTTTC
TRBD1	TRBV11-2	TRBJ1-1	.	CASSHNRGRNTEAFF	TGTGCCAGCAGCCATAACAGGGGGAGGAACACTGAAGCTTTCTTT
TRBD1	TRBV2	TRBJ2-3	.	CASSAFTDRETDTQYF	TGTGCCAGCAGCGCTTTTACTGACAGGGAGACAGATACGCAGTATTTT
TRBD2	TRBV6-2/TRBV6-3	TRBJ2-1	.	CASSIPGRGVNNEQFF	TGTGCCAGCAGTATCCCTGGGCGGGGGGTAAACAATGAGCAGTTCTTC
TRBD1	TRBV7-9	TRBJ1-5	.	CASSPGGTGNQPQHF	TGTGCCAGCAGCCCCGGTGGGACAGGCAATCAGCCCCAGCATTTT
.	TRBV2	TRBJ2-2	.	CASSVEQATGELFF	TGTGCCAGCAGTGTTGAACAGGCCACCGGGGAGCTGTTTTTT
.	TRBV19	TRBJ1-6	few	CASKGIPNSPLHF	TGTGCCAGTAAAGGGATCCCTAATTCACCCCTCCACTTT
.	TRBV3-1/TRBV3-2	TRBJ1-2	once	CASSQTLGTYGYTF	TGTGCCAGCAGCCAAACCCTCGGGACCTATGGCTACACCTTC
.	TRBV2	TRBJ2-5	.	CASNSQETQYF	TGTGCCAGCAACAGTCAAGAGACCCAGTACTTC
TRBD1	TRBV11-2	TRBJ1-1	.	CASSPTKQGSRTEAFF	TGTGCCAGCAGCCCGACTAAACAGGGGAGTCGCACTGAAGCTTTCTTT
.	TRBV14	TRBJ2-1	.	CASSRTSNEQFF	TGTGCCAGCAGCCGTACTAGCAATGAGCAGTTCTTC
.	TRBV6-5	TRBJ1-6	.	CASSSTASDLHF	TGTGCCAGCAGTTCTACAGCAAGCGACCTCCACTTT